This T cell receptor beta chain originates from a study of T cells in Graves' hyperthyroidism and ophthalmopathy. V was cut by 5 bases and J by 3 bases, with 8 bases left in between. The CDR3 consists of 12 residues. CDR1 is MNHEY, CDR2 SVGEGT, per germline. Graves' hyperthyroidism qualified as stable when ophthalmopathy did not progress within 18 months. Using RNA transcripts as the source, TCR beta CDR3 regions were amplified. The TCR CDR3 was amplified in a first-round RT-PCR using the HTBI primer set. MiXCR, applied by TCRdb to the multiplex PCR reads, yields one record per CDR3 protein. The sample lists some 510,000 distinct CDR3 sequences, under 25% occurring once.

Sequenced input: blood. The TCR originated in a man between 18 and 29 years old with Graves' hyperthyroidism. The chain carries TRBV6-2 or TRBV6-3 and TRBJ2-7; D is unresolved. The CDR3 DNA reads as TGTGCCAGCAGTCCCATAGACTACGAGCAGTACTTC. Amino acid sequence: CASSPIDYEQYF.